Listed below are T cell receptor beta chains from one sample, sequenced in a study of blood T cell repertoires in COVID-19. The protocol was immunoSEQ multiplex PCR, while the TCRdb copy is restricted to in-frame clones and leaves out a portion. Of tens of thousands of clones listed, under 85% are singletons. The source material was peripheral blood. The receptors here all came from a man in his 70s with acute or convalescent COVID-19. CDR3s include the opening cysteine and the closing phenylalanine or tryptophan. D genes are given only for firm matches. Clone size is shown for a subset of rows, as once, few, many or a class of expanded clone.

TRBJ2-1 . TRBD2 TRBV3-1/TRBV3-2 CASSIGAGVSSYNEQFF TGTGCCAGCAGCATCGGGGCGGGGGTCAGCTCCTACAATGAGCAGTTCTTC
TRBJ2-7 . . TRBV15 CATSRSTGPFHYEQYF TGTGCCACCAGCAGGTCAACAGGGCCCTTTCACTACGAGCAGTACTTC
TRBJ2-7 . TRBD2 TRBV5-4 CASSSGTRIEQYF TGTGCCAGCAGCTCCGGGACTAGAATCGAGCAGTACTTC
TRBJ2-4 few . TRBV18 CASSPSNAGFQNIQYF TGTGCCAGCTCACCAAGCAACGCCGGGTTCCAAAACATTCAGTACTTC
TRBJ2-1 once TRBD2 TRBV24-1 CATSDQFSGLATNEQFF TGTGCCACCAGTGATCAGTTTTCCGGACTAGCGACCAATGAGCAGTTCTTC
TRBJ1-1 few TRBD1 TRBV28 CASSLWDRGSAEAFF TGTGCCAGCAGTTTATGGGACAGGGGATCGGCTGAAGCTTTCTTT
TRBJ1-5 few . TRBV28 CASSTRTEYSNQPQHF TGTGCCAGCAGTACCCGGACAGAGTATAGCAATCAGCCCCAGCATTTT
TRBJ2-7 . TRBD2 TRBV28 CASSPWGSGSYEQYF TGTGCCAGCAGCCCTTGGGGGAGCGGGAGCTACGAGCAGTACTTC
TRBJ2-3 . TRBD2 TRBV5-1 CASSLALAGITDTQYF TGCGCCAGCAGCTTGGCTCTAGCGGGAATCACAGATACGCAGTATTTT
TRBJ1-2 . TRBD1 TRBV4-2 CASSQEGDRANYGYTF TGTGCCAGCAGCCAAGAGGGGGACAGAGCTAACTATGGCTACACCTTC
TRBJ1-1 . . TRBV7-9 CASSLTRMNTEAFF TGTGCCAGCAGCTTAACACGAATGAACACTGAAGCTTTCTTT
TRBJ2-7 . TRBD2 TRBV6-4 CASSESWTTTSAFVYEQYF TGTGCCAGCAGTGAAAGTTGGACTACGACTAGCGCGTTTGTCTACGAGCAGTACTTC
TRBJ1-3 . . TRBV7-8 CASSPSASGNTIYF TGTGCCAGCAGCCCTAGTGCCTCTGGAAACACCATATATTTT
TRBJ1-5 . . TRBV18 CASSPRNRAGQPQHF TGTGCCAGCTCACCACGTAACCGGGCGGGACAGCCCCAGCATTTT
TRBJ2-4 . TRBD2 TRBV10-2 CASRSGLAKNIQYF TGCGCCAGCAGATCGGGACTAGCGAAAAACATTCAGTACTTC
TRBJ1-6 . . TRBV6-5 CASSYYMSGNSPLHF TGTGCCAGCAGTTACTACATGTCGGGAAATTCACCCCTCCACTTT
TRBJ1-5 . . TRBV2 CASGEGQPQHF TGTGCCAGCGGGGAGGGACAGCCCCAGCATTTT
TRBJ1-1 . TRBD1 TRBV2 CASRTRTGPNTEAFF TGTGCCAGCAGGACCCGGACAGGGCCGAACACTGAAGCTTTCTTT
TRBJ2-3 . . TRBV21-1 CAGNRDRDTDTQYF TGTGCCGGGAACCGGGACAGGGATACAGATACGCAGTATTTT
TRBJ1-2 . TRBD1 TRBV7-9 CASSIWTGKNYGYTF TGTGCCAGCAGCATTTGGACAGGCAAGAACTATGGCTACACCTTC
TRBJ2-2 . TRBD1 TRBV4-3 CASSVGQTGELFF TGCGCCAGCAGCGTGGGACAGACCGGGGAGCTGTTTTTT
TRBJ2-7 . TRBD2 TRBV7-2 CASSSVSGIAEQYF TGTGCCAGCAGCTCGGTTAGCGGGATTGCGGAGCAGTACTTC
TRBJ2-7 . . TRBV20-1 CSAPGQSEQYF TGCAGTGCTCCCGGACAATCCGAGCAGTACTTC
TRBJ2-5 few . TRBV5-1 CASSPLLRVRGGETQYF TGCGCCAGCAGCCCTCTTCTGAGAGTGAGGGGAGGAGAGACCCAGTACTTC
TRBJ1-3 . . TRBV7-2 CASSLGSRTSGNTIYF TGTGCCAGCAGCTTAGGGTCGAGAACCTCCGGGAACACCATATATTTT
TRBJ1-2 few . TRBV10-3 CAISDLGSGQSGYTF TGTGCCATCAGTGATCTGGGGAGCGGGCAGAGTGGCTACACCTTC
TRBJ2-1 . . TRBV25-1 CASSGYYNEQFF TGTGCCAGCAGTGGCTACTACAATGAGCAGTTCTTC